One sample yielded the 23 T cell receptor beta chains listed below, sequenced in a study of graft-versus-host responses after intestinal transplantation (dated by TCRdb to the early 2020s). This specimen's time point label, interpreted: cells obtained before transplantation from donor or recipient. Libraries came from the immunoSEQ multiplex PCR assay. Entries here come from immuneACCESS through TCRdb and include only in-frame sequences with V and J called. Some clones fail to appear in such tables; in the studies checked, an unresolved V gene covers under half of the shortfall, and the cause of the remainder is unknown. In all, the sample holds some 86,000 clones, and approximately 90% of those were seen once. Of the sample, around 6% is held by the ten largest clones. No antigen has been assigned to these receptors. This sample comprised unstimulated CD8+ T cells sorted from spleen or lymph node cells, obtained before intestinal transplant. These receptors all stem from a human donor who received an intestinal transplant.

The V and J genes are TRBV11-2 and TRBJ2-7, with D possibly called TRBD1 or TRBD2 (5 bases each). From germline, CDR1 is SGHAT and CDR2 FQNNGV. This CDR3 has 16 amino acids. V shed 5 bases and J shed 2 bases, with 19 bases lying between them. DNA of the CDR3: TGTGCCAGCAGCCCTATTCGGGGCCCAAGACCCTACGAGCAGTACTTC. Amino acids: CASSPIRGPRPYEQYF.

The chain uses TRBV9 and TRBJ2-1; 9 bases map to TRBD2. This CDR3 region has 17 residues. Germline V gene sequence: CDR1 SGDLS, CDR2 YYNGEE. V lost 3 bases and J lost 3; bases outside the gene matches: 10. CDR3 DNA sequence: TGTGCCAGCAGCGCTACGGACGGACTAGCGTACTACAATGAGCAGTTCTTC. It yields the protein CASSATDGLAYYNEQFF.

This chain connects TRBV6-5 to TRBJ2-1; D is undetermined. V was pared by 3 bases and J by 9 bases, with 6 bases between. The germline V gene encodes CDR1 MNHEY and CDR2 SVGAGI. The length of the CDR3 is 11 residues. The DNA of the CDR3 is TGTGCCAGCAGTTATGCCGGTGAGCAGTTCTTC. This sequence encodes CASSYAGEQFF.

The chain has TRBV9 and TRBJ1-5; D not resolved. Germline V gene data show CDR1 as SGDLS and CDR2 as YYNGEE. The V and J ends lost 0 bases and 3 bases respectively, with 10 bases between them. This CDR3 region has 15 residues. The CDR3: CASSVEGTDNQPQHF. In nucleotides, the CDR3 is TGTGCCAGCAGCGTAGAAGGAACAGACAATCAGCCCCAGCATTTT.

The chain carries TRBV6-5 and TRBJ2-7, with D maybe TRBD2 (5 bases). V lost 2 bases to trimming and J lost 3 bases, with 14 bases between them. CDR1 is MNHEY, CDR2 SVGAGI, per germline. The CDR3 runs to 15 residues. The CDR3 spells CASSYGPGGCYEQYF. CDR3 sequence (DNA): TGTGCCAGCAGTTACGGGCCTGGCGGGTGCTACGAGCAGTACTTC.

V is TRBV5-4 and J is TRBJ2-3, with D perhaps matching TRBD1 (7 bases). Trimming shortened V by 7 bases and J by 2 bases, and 17 bases separated the two germline ends. Germline-derived CDR1 and CDR2 are SGHNT and YYREEE (reference sequence). The CDR3 contains 15 residues. CDR3 residues: CASGGGQDYTDTQYF. The CDR3 DNA follows: TGTGCCAGCGGGGGCGGACAGGACTACACAGATACGCAGTATTTT.

This clone was observed once. The chain joins TRBV2 to TRBJ1-2; D might be TRBD1 (5 bases). Trimming shortened V by 3 bases and J by 4 bases, and 18 bases separated the two germline ends. The CDR3 contains 16 residues. Germline V gene sequence: CDR1 SNHLY, CDR2 FYNNEI. The CDR3 DNA follows: TGTGCCAGCAGTGACCCCACAGTGAAAGGGGTCTATGGCTACACCTTC. Amino acid sequence: CASSDPTVKGVYGYTF. Together with reference TRBV2 and TRBJ1-2, the CDR3 gives the full variable domain: EPEVTQTPSHQVTQMGQEVILRCVPISNHLYFYWYRQILGQKVEFLVSFYNNEISEKSEIFDDQFSVERPDGSNFTLKIRSTKLEDSAMYFCASSDPTVKGVYGYTFGSGTRLTVV.

The CDR3 loop reads CASSLGAGSYEQYF. The CDR3 nucleotides read TGTGCCAGCAGTTTGGGTGCCGGCTCGTACGAGCAGTACTTC. The V gene is TRBV6-6, the J gene TRBJ2-7; unclear D gene. Trimming removed 4 bases from V and 4 bases from J, with 14 bases in between. The CDR3 sequence is 14 residues long. Germline V gene data show CDR1 as MNHNY and CDR2 as SVGAGI (reference sequence).

The V call is TRBV4-1, the J call TRBJ2-2; TRBD1 is a possible D gene (6 bases). There are 17 residues in the CDR3. Germline V gene lookup returns CDR1 MGHRA and CDR2 YSYEKL. V lost 4 bases, J lost 7 bases, and 22 bases lay in between. The CDR3 DNA reads as TGCGCCAGCAGCCTCAGGCAGAACAGGGAGTTTTTCGGGGAGCTGTTTTTT. This encodes CASSLRQNREFFGELFF.

The genes are TRBV27 and TRBJ2-7; tentative D call: TRBD2 (7 bases). Germline CDR1 MNHEY, CDR2 SMNVEV (reference sequence). V was cut by 6 bases and J by 4 bases, with 16 bases left in between. The CDR3 consists of 14 residues. DNA for the CDR3: TGTGCCAGCAGCATACACAGGGAGGGTTACGAGCAGTACTTC. This encodes CASSIHREGYEQYF.

V and J are TRBV13 and TRBJ2-1; D not certain. This CDR3 spans 15 amino acids. CDR1 PRHDT and CDR2 FYEKMQ come from the germline V gene (reference sequence). Trimming left V 1 base short and J 6 bases short, with 13 bases between. This CDR3 reads CASSLVTYLGNEQFF. CDR3 DNA sequence: TGTGCCAGCAGCTTAGTAACCTACTTGGGCAATGAGCAGTTCTTC.

The chain is built from TRBV5-6 and TRBJ2-7, with a possible D match to TRBD2 (6 bases). CDR1 and CDR2 (germline): SGHDT, YYEEEE. Trimming took 10 bases from V and 5 from J, leaving 19 bases between them. CDR3 length: 13 residues. The CDR3 protein is CASSRGSSDEQYF. The CDR3 DNA is TGTGCCTCAAGCCGGGGGAGTAGCGACGAGCAGTACTTC. The full variable domain, rest sourced from reference TRBV5-6 and TRBJ2-7, is DAGVTQSPTHLIKTRGQQVTLRCSPKSGHDTVSWYQQALGQGPQFIFQYYEEEERQRGNFPDRFSGHQFPNYSSELNVNALLLGDSALYLCASSRGSSDEQYFGPGTRLTVT.

This chain joins TRBV19 and TRBJ2-7; TRBD2 matches 7 bases. Trimming at V came to 8 bases and at J to 6 bases, leaving 13 bases not matched to a gene. The CDR3 is 14 residues long. In germline, CDR1 is LNHDA, CDR2 SQIVND (reference sequence). The CDR3 protein is CASDLDPTGGEQYF. CDR3 DNA sequence: TGTGCCAGTGACTTAGACCCGACGGGGGGCGAGCAGTACTTC.

V is TRBV15 and J is TRBJ2-1; D is ambiguous. Per the germline V gene, CDR1 is LNHNV and CDR2 is YYDKDF (reference sequence). The CDR3 has 14 residues. V was clipped by 4 bases and J by 0 bases, with 7 bases between them. The CDR3 region is CATSTGDSYNEQFF. CDR3 nucleotides: TGTGCCACCAGCACAGGAGACTCCTACAATGAGCAGTTCTTC.

The V call is TRBV5-1, the J call TRBJ2-3, with a weak D call TRBD2 (5 bases). Between the trimmed V and J ends, which lost 0 bases and 0 bases, there was a span of 8 bases. The CDR3 has 15 amino acids. Germline V CDR1 and CDR2: SGHRS, YFSETQ. The CDR3 DNA reads TGCGCCAGCAGCTTGGTCAGGACTAGCACAGATACGCAGTATTTT. Translating it yields CASSLVRTSTDTQYF.

This clone was recorded a few times. This chain connects TRBV6-6 to TRBJ2-7, with D possibly TRBD1 on 6 matching bases. Trimming took off 8 bases at V and 5 bases at J, with 22 bases between the two ends. The CDR3 totals 15 residues. Per germline, CDR1 MNHNY and CDR2 SVGAGI (reference sequence). CDR3: CASGDPLWGRDEQYF. In nucleotides, the CDR3 is TGTGCCAGCGGCGACCCTTTGTGGGGGCGCGACGAGCAGTACTTC.

This chain uses TRBV6-1 with TRBJ1-5; D is perhaps TRBD1 (5 bases). In germline, CDR1 is MNHNS, CDR2 SASEGT. Trimming took 3 bases from V and 3 from J, leaving 15 bases between them. The CDR3 is 16 residues long. CDR3 residues: CASSEGQVLSNQPQHF. The CDR3 DNA sequence: TGTGCCAGCAGTGAGGGGCAGGTCCTTTCCAATCAGCCCCAGCATTTT.

The chain combines TRBV11-2 with TRBJ2-7; D possibly corresponds to TRBD2 (6 bases). V lost 2 bases, J lost 4 bases, and 12 bases lay in between. CDR1 SGHAT and CDR2 FQNNGV come from the germline V gene. The CDR3 has 14 residues. This chain's CDR3 is CASSLSGVTYEQYF. The CDR3 DNA sequence: TGTGCCAGCAGCTTATCGGGAGTCACGTACGAGCAGTACTTC. Using reference TRBV11-2 and TRBJ2-7 for the parts outside the CDR3, the full variable domain is EAGVAQSPRYKIIEKRQSVAFWCNPISGHATLYWYQQILGQGPKLLIQFQNNGVVDDSQLPKDRFSAERLKGVDSTLKIQPAKLEDSAVYLCASSLSGVTYEQYFGPGTRLTVT.

This sequence joins TRBV27 and TRBJ1-5; TRBD1 aligns across 9 bases. Losses at the gene ends were 4 bases for V and 5 bases for J; bases not matched to a gene: 3. This CDR3 is built from 14 residues. Germline values: CDR1 MNHEY, CDR2 SMNVEV (reference sequence). The CDR3 sequence: CASSSGTGYQPQHF. The DNA of the CDR3 is TGTGCCAGCAGTTCCGGGACAGGGTATCAGCCCCAGCATTTT.

This chain joins TRBV9 and TRBJ2-1; D is ambiguous. Germline V lookup: CDR1 SGDLS, CDR2 YYNGEE. The CDR3 totals 12 residues. The V and J ends lost 3 bases and 2 bases respectively, with 3 bases between them. The CDR3 loop is CASSETYNEQFF. The DNA for the CDR3 is TGTGCCAGCAGCGAAACCTACAATGAGCAGTTCTTC.

This clone was picked up one time. This chain joins TRBV30 and TRBJ2-7; D not resolved. The V end was cut by 1 base, the J end by 5 bases, with 12 bases between. Germline lookup yields CDR1 GTSNPN and CDR2 SVGIG (reference sequence). CDR3 length equals 13 residues. The DNA for the CDR3 is TGTGCCTGGAGTGACGAAGGTTTCAACGAGCAGTACTTC. It encodes CAWSDEGFNEQYF.

The chain uses TRBV19 and TRBJ1-2; D may be TRBD1 (6 bases). The CDR3 covers 17 residues. V was pared by 3 bases and J by 8 bases, with 25 bases between. CDR1 is LNHDA, CDR2 SQIVND, per germline (reference sequence). As DNA, the CDR3 is TGTGCCAGTAGTATCTACAGGGATAGCACCCTGAGTCAGGGCTACACCTTC. It translates to CASSIYRDSTLSQGYTF.

This clone has a single count. The CDR3 protein is CASSLSGNTEAFF. In DNA form, the CDR3 reads TGTGCCAGCAGCTTGTCAGGAAACACTGAAGCTTTCTTT. The V call is TRBV13, the J call TRBJ1-1; D is unresolved. Per the germline V gene, CDR1 is PRHDT and CDR2 is FYEKMQ (reference sequence). Trimming removed 3 bases at V and 2 bases at J, with 7 bases between. This CDR3 has 13 amino acids.